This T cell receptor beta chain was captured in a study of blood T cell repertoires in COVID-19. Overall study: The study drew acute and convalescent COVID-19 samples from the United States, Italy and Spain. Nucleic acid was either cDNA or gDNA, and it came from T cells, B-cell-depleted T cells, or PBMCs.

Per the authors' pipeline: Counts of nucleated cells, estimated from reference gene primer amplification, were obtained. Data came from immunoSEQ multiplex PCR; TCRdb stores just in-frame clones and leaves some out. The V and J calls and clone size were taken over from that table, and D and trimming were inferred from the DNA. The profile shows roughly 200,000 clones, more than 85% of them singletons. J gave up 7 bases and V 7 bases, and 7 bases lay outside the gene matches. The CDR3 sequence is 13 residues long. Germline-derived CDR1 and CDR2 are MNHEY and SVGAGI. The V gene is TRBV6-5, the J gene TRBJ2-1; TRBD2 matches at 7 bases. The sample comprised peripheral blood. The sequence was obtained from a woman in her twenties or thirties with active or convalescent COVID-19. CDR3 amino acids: CASTLAGTNEQFF. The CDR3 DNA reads TGTGCCAGCACCTTAGCGGGTACGAATGAGCAGTTCTTC.